A selection of T cell receptor beta chains follows, all from one sample in a study of T cell responses to AZD1222 COVID-19 vaccine. Sequencing was performed with immunoSEQ multiplex PCR; in TCRdb, only in-frame clones are kept and a portion is missing. The sample holds approximately 170,000 clones, over 75% seen once. Here the sequenced sample was peripheral blood, taken on day 0 of AZD1222 vaccination. These receptors all stem from an adult in good health. Each CDR3 is given with its conserved first and last residue. A D gene is named only where the DNA matches it firmly. Size tells how often a clone was seen (once, few, many) or the class of an expanded clone, and some rows leave it out.

V gene	J gene	D gene	clone size	CDR3 protein	CDR3 DNA
TRBV27	TRBJ2-7	.	.	CASSSRTHYEQYF	TGTGCCAGCAGTTCCAGGACGCACTACGAGCAGTACTTC
TRBV9	TRBJ2-7	TRBD1	.	CASSVEGTGGYEQYF	TGTGCCAGCAGCGTAGAGGGGACAGGGGGCTACGAGCAGTACTTC
TRBV11-2	TRBJ1-2	.	.	CASSLEGSHGYTF	TGTGCCAGCAGCTTAGAAGGGAGTCATGGCTACACCTTC
TRBV7-7	TRBJ2-1	.	once	CASSLVAGDNEQFF	TGTGCTAGCAGCTTAGTAGCCGGGGACAATGAGCAGTTCTTC
TRBV19	TRBJ1-5	.	.	CASILRGGNQPQHF	TGTGCCAGTATCCTTCGTGGGGGCAATCAGCCCCAGCATTTT
TRBV29-1	TRBJ2-7	TRBD2	.	CSVVAGGPYEQYF	TGCAGCGTCGTAGCGGGGGGGCCTTACGAGCAGTACTTC
TRBV9	TRBJ2-1	.	.	CASEEFTFF	TGTGCCAGCGAGGAATTCACGTTCTTC
TRBV2	TRBJ2-7	TRBD1	.	CASSAGQATYEQYF	TGTGCCAGCAGCGCCGGACAGGCGACCTACGAGCAGTACTTC
TRBV7-2	TRBJ1-1	TRBD1	.	CASSLGDSTNTEAFF	TGTGCCAGCAGCTTAGGGGACAGCACTAACACTGAAGCTTTCTTT
TRBV5-6	TRBJ2-1	TRBD2	.	CASSQRLAGGTLQFF	TGTGCCAGCAGCCAACGACTAGCGGGGGGTACCCTGCAGTTCTTC
TRBV7-3	TRBJ2-3	TRBD2	.	CASSRLAGGQDTQYF	TGTGCCAGCAGCCGACTAGCGGGGGGGCAAGATACGCAGTATTTT
TRBV30	TRBJ2-7	TRBD1	.	CAWSLDRGYEQYF	TGTGCCTGGAGTCTGGACAGGGGCTACGAGCAGTACTTC
TRBV4-3	TRBJ2-3	.	.	CASSPVEGVHTDTQYF	TGCGCCAGCAGCCCAGTCGAGGGGGTGCACACAGATACGCAGTATTTT
TRBV6-5	TRBJ1-4	.	.	CASRVGGTNEKLFF	TGTGCCAGTCGGGTGGGCGGAACTAATGAAAAACTGTTTTTT
TRBV6-2/TRBV6-3	TRBJ2-7	.	.	CASSGDRIFSYEQYF	TGTGCCAGCAGTGGGGACCGAATCTTTTCCTACGAGCAGTACTTC
TRBV7-2	TRBJ1-5	.	.	CASSLDRASGQPQHF	TGTGCCAGCAGCTTAGACCGGGCCAGCGGACAGCCCCAGCATTTT
TRBV5-1	TRBJ2-3	.	.	CASSLRGDTQYF	TGCGCCAGCAGCTTGCGGGGGGATACGCAGTATTTT
TRBV6-5	TRBJ2-7	.	.	CASRLGGSAYEQYF	TGTGCCAGCAGATTGGGGGGTTCAGCCTACGAGCAGTACTTC
TRBV12-5	TRBJ1-5	.	.	CASGKSYQPQHF	TGTGCTAGTGGTAAAAGCTACCAGCCCCAGCATTTT
TRBV5-5	TRBJ1-6	TRBD1	.	CASSRSGQAYNSPLHF	TGTGCCAGCAGCCGTTCCGGACAGGCCTATAATTCACCCCTCCACTTT
TRBV19	TRBJ1-5	TRBD1	once	CASSTRDRVVQPQHF	TGTGCCAGTAGTACCCGGGACAGGGTGGTTCAGCCCCAGCATTTT
TRBV18	TRBJ1-5	TRBD1	.	CASSRDRVDQPQHF	TGTGCCAGCTCACGTGACAGGGTGGATCAGCCCCAGCATTTT
TRBV15	TRBJ1-4	.	.	CATSRTVASRAEKLFF	TGTGCCACCAGCAGAACGGTAGCTAGTCGGGCTGAAAAACTGTTTTTT
TRBV11-3	TRBJ2-3	.	.	CASSLDDREGTTDTQYF	TGTGCCAGCAGCCTGGACGACAGGGAGGGAACCACAGATACGCAGTATTTT